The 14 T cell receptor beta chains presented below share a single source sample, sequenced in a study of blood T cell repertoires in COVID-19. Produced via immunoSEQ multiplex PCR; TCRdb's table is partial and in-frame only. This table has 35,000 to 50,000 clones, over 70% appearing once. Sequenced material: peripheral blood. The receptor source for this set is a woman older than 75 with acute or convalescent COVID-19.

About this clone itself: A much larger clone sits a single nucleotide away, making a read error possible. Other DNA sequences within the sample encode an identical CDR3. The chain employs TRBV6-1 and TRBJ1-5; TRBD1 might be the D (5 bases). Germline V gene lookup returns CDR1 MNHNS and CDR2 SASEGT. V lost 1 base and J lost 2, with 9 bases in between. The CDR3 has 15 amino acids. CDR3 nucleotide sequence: TGTGCCAGCAGTGAAGGCAGGGTGGGCAATCAGCCCCAGCATTTT. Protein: CASSEGRVGNQPQHF.

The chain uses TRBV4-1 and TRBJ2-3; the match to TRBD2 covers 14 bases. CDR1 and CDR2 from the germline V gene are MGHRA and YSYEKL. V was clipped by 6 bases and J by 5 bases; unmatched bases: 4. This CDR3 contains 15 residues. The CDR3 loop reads CASRRTSGGLDTQYF. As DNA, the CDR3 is TGCGCCAGCAGAAGGACTAGCGGGGGGTTAGATACGCAGTATTTT.

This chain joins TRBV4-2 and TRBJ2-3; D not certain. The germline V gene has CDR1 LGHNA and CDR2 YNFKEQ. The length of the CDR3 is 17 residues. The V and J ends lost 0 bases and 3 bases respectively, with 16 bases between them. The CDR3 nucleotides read TGTGCCAGCAGCCAAGACCGTATCCCCCTCCTAACAGATACGCAGTATTTT. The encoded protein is CASSQDRIPLLTDTQYF.

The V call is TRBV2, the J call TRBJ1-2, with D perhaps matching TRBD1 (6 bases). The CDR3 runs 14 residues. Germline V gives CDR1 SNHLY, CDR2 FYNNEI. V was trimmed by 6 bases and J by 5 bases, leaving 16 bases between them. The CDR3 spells CASRALGHRYGYTF. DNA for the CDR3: TGTGCCAGCAGAGCCCTGGGACATCGTTATGGCTACACCTTC.

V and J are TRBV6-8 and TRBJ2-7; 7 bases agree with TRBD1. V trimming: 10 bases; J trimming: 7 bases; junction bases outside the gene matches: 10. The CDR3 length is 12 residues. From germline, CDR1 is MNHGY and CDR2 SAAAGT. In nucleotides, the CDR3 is TGTGCCATTTATCCCGGGACAGAAGAGCAGTACTTC. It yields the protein CAIYPGTEEQYF.

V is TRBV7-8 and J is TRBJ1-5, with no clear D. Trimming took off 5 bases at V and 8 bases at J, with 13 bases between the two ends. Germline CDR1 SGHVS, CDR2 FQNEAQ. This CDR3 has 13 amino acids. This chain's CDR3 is CASSHLHGEPQHF. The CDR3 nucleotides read TGTGCCAGCAGCCACCTCCACGGGGAGCCCCAGCATTTT.

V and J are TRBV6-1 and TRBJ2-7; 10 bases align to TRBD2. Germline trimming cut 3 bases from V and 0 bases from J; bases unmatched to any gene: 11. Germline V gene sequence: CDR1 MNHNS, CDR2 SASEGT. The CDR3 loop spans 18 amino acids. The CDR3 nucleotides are TGTGCCAGCAGTGATCCCAGCGGGGGGGCCAAAATCTCCTACGAGCAGTACTTC. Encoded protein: CASSDPSGGAKISYEQYF.

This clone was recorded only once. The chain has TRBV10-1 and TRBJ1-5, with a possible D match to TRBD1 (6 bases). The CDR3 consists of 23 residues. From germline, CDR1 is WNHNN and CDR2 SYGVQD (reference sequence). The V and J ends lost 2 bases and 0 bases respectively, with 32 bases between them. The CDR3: CASSEPGFGVSDRPTNSNQPQHF. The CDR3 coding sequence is TGCGCCAGCAGTGAGCCTGGTTTTGGCGTAAGTGACAGGCCAACAAATAGCAATCAGCCCCAGCATTTT.

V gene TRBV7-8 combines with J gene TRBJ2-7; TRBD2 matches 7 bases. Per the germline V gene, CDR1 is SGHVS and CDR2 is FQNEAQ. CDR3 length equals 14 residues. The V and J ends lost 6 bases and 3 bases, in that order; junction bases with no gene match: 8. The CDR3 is CASSPSRDYYEQYF. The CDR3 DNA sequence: TGTGCCAGCAGTCCAAGCCGGGACTACTACGAGCAGTACTTC.

The CDR3 loop is CASSSDMENTEAFF. CDR3 in DNA: TGTGCCAGCAGCTCGGACATGGAGAACACTGAAGCTTTCTTT. The chain recombines TRBV6-5 with TRBJ1-1; tentative D call: TRBD1 (5 bases). Looked up from germline, CDR1 is MNHEY and CDR2 is SVGAGI. The CDR3 extends over 14 amino acids. Trimming shortened V by 6 bases and J by 1 base, and 12 bases separated the two germline ends.

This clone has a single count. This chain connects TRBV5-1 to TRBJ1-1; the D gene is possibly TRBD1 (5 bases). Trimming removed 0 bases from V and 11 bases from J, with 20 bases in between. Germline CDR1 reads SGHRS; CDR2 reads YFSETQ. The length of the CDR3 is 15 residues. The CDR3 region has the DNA TGCGCCAGCAGCTTGGAATGGGGCTCGCTAAGCCCGGCTTTCTTT. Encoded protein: CASSLEWGSLSPAFF.

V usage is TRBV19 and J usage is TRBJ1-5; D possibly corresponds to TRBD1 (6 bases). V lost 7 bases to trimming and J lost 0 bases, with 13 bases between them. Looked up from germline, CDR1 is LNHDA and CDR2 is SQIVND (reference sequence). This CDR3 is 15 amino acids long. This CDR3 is CASTRQANSNQPQHF. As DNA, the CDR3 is TGTGCCAGTACTCGACAGGCGAATAGCAATCAGCCCCAGCATTTT.

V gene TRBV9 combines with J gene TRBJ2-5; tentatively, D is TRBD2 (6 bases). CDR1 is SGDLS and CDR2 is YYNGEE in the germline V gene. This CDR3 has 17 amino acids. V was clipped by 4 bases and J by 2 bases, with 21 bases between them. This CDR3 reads CASSRRDSAEGQETQYF. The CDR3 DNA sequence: TGTGCCAGCAGCAGACGGGACTCCGCCGAAGGACAAGAGACCCAGTACTTC.

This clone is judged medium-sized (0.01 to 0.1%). CDR3 amino acids: CASSQRTGQVAYEQYF. The CDR3 DNA follows: TGCGCCAGCAGCCAACGAACGGGACAGGTGGCCTACGAGCAGTACTTC. The chain couples TRBV4-1 to TRBJ2-7; 8 bases align to TRBD1. J was trimmed by 2 bases and V by 2 bases; bases with no gene match: 8. This CDR3 is built from 16 residues. From germline, CDR1 is MGHRA and CDR2 YSYEKL.